Below are 9 T cell receptor beta chains sequenced from a single sample in a study of cytomegalovirus exposure and HLA in healthy donors. Vbeta (60) and Jbeta (13) primers were used in the PCR. Profiling relied on immunoSEQ multiplex PCR, and the TCRdb table lists in-frame clones only, not all of them. Here the sample spans roughly 99,000 clones, around 74% being singletons. Sequencing was performed on PBMCs. These receptors were obtained from a male donor in good health and CMV-seronegative.

The V call is TRBV28, the J call TRBJ1-5; 8 bases fit TRBD1. This CDR3 is built from 15 residues. Unmatched junction bases numbered 14, after V lost 11 bases and J lost 5 bases. CDR1 is MDHEN and CDR2 is SYDVKM in the germline V gene. This CDR3 is CASRLPGQVYQPQHF. The DNA for the CDR3 is TGTGCCTCACGACTTCCGGGACAGGTTTATCAGCCCCAGCATTTT.

The chain combines TRBV4-2 with TRBJ1-3; 12 bases map to TRBD1. The junction had 11 bases not matched to a gene; V was cut back by 3 bases and J by 2 bases. Looked up from germline, CDR1 is LGHNA and CDR2 is YNFKEQ. The CDR3 totals 19 residues. The CDR3 here is CASSQDRDRGRSAGNTIYF. In DNA, the CDR3 is TGTGCCAGCAGCCAGGACCGGGACAGGGGGCGCAGCGCTGGAAACACCATATATTTT.

The chain is built from TRBV27 and TRBJ1-5; no firm D call. In germline, CDR1 is MNHEY, CDR2 SMNVEV (reference sequence). The CDR3 length is 13 residues. Trimming removed 5 bases from V and 11 bases from J, with 16 bases in between. The CDR3 DNA sequence: TGTGCCAGCAGTCCCCTTAGGCTTGCGGCCCAGCATTTT. It specifies CASSPLRLAAQHF.

The V call is TRBV9, the J call TRBJ2-7, with unresolved D. Germline values: CDR1 SGDLS, CDR2 YYNGEE. The CDR3 has 16 residues. V was clipped by 2 bases and J by 4 bases, with 19 bases between them. The CDR3 DNA is TGTGCCAGCAGCGTTTCGGAAGTAACTATAAGGTACGAGCAGTACTTC. Encoded protein: CASSVSEVTIRYEQYF.

This clone has more than one count but fewer than ten. The rearrangement links TRBV29-1 to TRBJ2-1; TRBD2 is a possible D gene (6 bases). The germline V gene has CDR1 SQVTM and CDR2 ANQGSEA. V lost 0 bases and J lost 6, with 9 bases in between. The CDR3 extends over 13 amino acids. CDR3 sequence: CSVEEPGGNEQFF. The DNA for the CDR3 is TGCAGCGTTGAAGAGCCCGGGGGCAATGAGCAGTTCTTC.

This clone was counted only a few times. The rearrangement uses TRBV7-2 and TRBJ2-5; D unresolved. The CDR3 has 13 residues. Trimming took 4 bases from V and 5 from J, leaving 11 bases between them. Germline V gene data show CDR1 as SGHTA and CDR2 as FQGNSA. CDR3 sequence: CASSSSPEETQYF. The CDR3 nucleotides are TGTGCCAGCAGCTCGTCCCCCGAGGAGACCCAGTACTTC.

The chain is built from TRBV6-1 and TRBJ1-2, with D possibly being TRBD1 (5 bases). The CDR3 loop spans 14 amino acids. The V end lost 2 bases, the J end lost 4 bases, and 11 bases lay between the germline ends. Germline V gene lookup returns CDR1 MNHNS and CDR2 SASEGT. This CDR3 is CASSEKGFPYGYTF. DNA for the CDR3: TGTGCCAGCAGTGAAAAGGGGTTCCCCTATGGCTACACCTTC.

This clone was detected only once. The same CDR3 can be traced to other DNA sequences in this sample. This chain connects TRBV11-3 to TRBJ2-3, with D tentatively TRBD2 (5 bases). The V end was cut by 1 base, the J end by 0 bases, with 5 bases between. The CDR3 contains 14 residues. Germline V CDR1 and CDR2: SGHNT, YENEEA. CDR3 sequence reads: CASSLGGSTDTQYF. The CDR3 bases are TGTGCCAGCAGCTTAGGCGGGAGCACAGATACGCAGTATTTT.

The chain couples TRBV11-2 to TRBJ2-6; TRBD1 is a possible D gene (5 bases). Germline lookup yields CDR1 SGHAT and CDR2 FQNNGV. This CDR3 region has 15 residues. V was clipped by 4 bases and J by 0 bases, with 7 bases between them. In nucleotides, the CDR3 is TGTGCCAGCAGCTCGACAGCCTCTGGGGCCAACGTCCTGACTTTC. Translated: CASSSTASGANVLTF.